This TCR beta chain is drawn from a study of regulatory T cells in long-lasting Graves disease (dated by TCRdb to the early 2020s). Regarding the complete study: Newly diagnosed Graves' disease patients had taken antithyroid drugs for less than 3 months. This study used TCR sequencing and RNA sequencing of peripheral blood to compare persistent Graves' disease patients against newly diagnosed Graves' disease patients. The study was registered as a clinical trial and conducted in China. TCR sequencing covered approximately 13 persistent and approximately 20 newly diagnosed Graves' disease patients, 33 samples in total.

Per the publication, the time point label means: newly diagnosed GD, antithyroid drugs for less than 3 months. For both TCR sequencing and RNA sequencing, RNA was extracted from PBMCs in TRIzol. The diagnosis of Graves' disease was made according to American Thyroid Association guidelines. Patients were recruited from an endocrinology department in Xi'an, China. Each patient gave 9 to 10 milliliters of peripheral blood, collected in an EDTA anticoagulant tube. Ficoll Paque Plus density gradient separation was used to isolate PBMCs, and no further T cell sorting was done. An Agilent 2100 Bioanalyzer and agarose gel were used to assess RNA quality, and a NanoDrop 2000 was used to measure RNA concentration. Libraries were prepared through multiplex PCR. TCRdb names Illumina HiSeq 4000 as the instrument used. iRepertoire HTBI primers and Arm-PCR amplification of CDR3 regions were used to construct TCR beta libraries. PCR products were gel purified before sequencing. In the authors' own workflow: A total of fewer than 80 TRBV and some 15 TRBJ segments were identified across samples and were used for gene usage analysis of CDR3 amino acid clonotypes. Filtered high-quality paired reads were merged into contigs using COPE and FqMerger. BLAST was used to align contigs to the IMGT TRBV, TRBD and TRBJ reference genes, and CDR3 was defined following IMGT. Any clonotype with a frequency above 0.1% was classified as a highly expanded clone. Shannon entropy was used to measure repertoire diversity, and the Gini coefficient was used to measure V-J evenness. Public clonotypes were defined as clonotypes shared by more than one individual. Using fastp trimming at Q25 and MiXCR clonotype assembly, TCRdb reanalyzed the public sequencing data and kept in-frame beta chains. Each entry merges the rows of one CDR3 protein and shows their most common DNA and genes. TCRdb, rather than the study authors, made the V and J calls. The sample yields 400,000 to 550,000 distinct CDR3 sequences; 15% to 20% were counted once. About 10% of the sample is in the top ten clones.

The paper's findings and limits, for the study overall: Preferential use of TRBV28, TRBJ1-2 and TRBJ2-5 was observed in persistent disease, whereas TRBV20-1 and TRBJ2-1 were favored in newly diagnosed disease. Persistent Graves' disease patients showed lower TCR Shannon entropy and fewer highly expanded clones than newly diagnosed patients, suggesting clonal expansion. The authors noted that the small sample size was a limitation that may lower accuracy. Only the TCR beta chain was sequenced and analyzed. Only peripheral blood was studied, because thyroid tissue, the primary lesion, was inaccessible. Patients with persistent disease shared more public clonotypes (fewer than 3,000) than newly diagnosed patients did (nearly 1,000).

The germline V gene provides CDR1 SQVTM and CDR2 ANQGSEA. The CDR3 covers 13 residues, taking in both the cysteine and the phenylalanine. The DNA shown is the 39-base CDR3, in frame from base 1. Clipping removes 0 bases from V and 6 bases from J, with 4 as the unmatched junction base count. On this clonotype itself: Which antigen it targets is not known. No much larger clonotype is one base removed from it; base qualities were not supplied.

Another study also made use of these data, one on T cells in Graves' hyperthyroidism and ophthalmopathy. According to the second study: A patient counted as having stable Graves' hyperthyroidism if no progression to ophthalmopathy occurred over 18 months of follow-up. Hyperthyroidism patients were newly diagnosed, with disease duration under 2 months, and aged 18 to 65 years. The study excluded patients with uncontrolled infections, other autoimmune diseases, pregnancy or lactation. Clinical symptoms, serum thyroxine and TRAb, thyroid ultrasound, and orbital computed tomography formed the basis for the diagnoses. The TCR CDR3 was subjected to a first round of RT-PCR using the HTBI primer set and the Qiagen OneStep RT-PCR kit. Blood samples also contained most of the expanded thyroid clonotypes (frequency above 0.001), which suggests that blood repertoires may reflect thyroid immune responses. A 13 V-J signature model separated ophthalmopathy from stable hyperthyroidism, with 87.88% sensitivity and 81.08% specificity in cross-validation and 80%/75% in testing. In validation, the model predicted progression to ophthalmopathy a median of roughly 6.2 months before onset, with roughly 70% sensitivity and roughly 79% specificity. A discovery cohort of about 100 patients, about 40 with Graves' ophthalmopathy and about 60 with stable Graves' hyperthyroidism, was used to find distinguishing TCR V-J signatures. An independent validation cohort of some 18 hyperthyroidism patients and roughly 16 patients who later progressed to ophthalmopathy tested prospective prediction of ophthalmopathy. The roughly 91 discovery patients were randomly divided into training and test sets at a 7:3 ratio. Thyroid tissue and blood T-cell repertoires from six Graves' hyperthyroidism patients were also compared in the study. After blood sampling, hyperthyroidism patients were treated with methimazole at a starting dose of 30 mg daily, and ophthalmopathy patients were treated with high-dose intravenous methylprednisolone. Libraries were constructed in a second round of multiplex PCR, after which size selection and purification were carried out. The libraries were sequenced on an Illumina HiSeq2000 using paired-end 100 bp reads. SOAPnuke was used to process the raw data, removing reads that contained adapters or uncalled bases, had a mean Phred below 15, or lacked an exact match to the constant primer or identifier. High-quality paired reads were merged with COPE v1.2.5, and unique nucleotide sequences were defined as clonotypes. MiTCR v1.1 was used to align the clonotypes against IMGT TRBV, TRBD and TRBJ reference segments. Only V-J combinations with frequency above 0.0001, covering about 99% of repertoires, were analysed. A TCS score was defined as the ratio of F50 (clonal expansion) to E x V (chaos), with BLOSUM62-based TCRdist applied between CDR3 peptides within each V-J. Welch's t-statistics and random forest reduced several hundred V-J features to 13, which were used in a naive Bayes classifier (R e1071). Sample size was not statistically predetermined, and blinding of investigators to group allocation was not performed. According to the paper, TCR Vbeta CDR3 sequencing was carried out on 135 peripheral blood samples, which came from 40 to 45 ophthalmopathy, around 74 hyperthyroidism and roughly 17 progressor patients.

This material consisted of peripheral blood mononuclear cells (PBMCs), taken at new diagnosis, from a patient treated with antithyroid drugs. The receptor's source is a woman younger than 45 with Graves disease. Donor details come from another sample of the same person, matched by shared clones. The chain is made from TRBV29-1 and TRBJ1-2; 7 of the junction bases match TRBD1. The CDR3 protein sequence reads: CSVEEGTGDGYTF. The sequenced DNA is TGCAGCGTTGAAGAGGGCACAGGGGATGGCTACACCTTC.